The clone carrying this T cell receptor (beta chain) was seen a few times. This entry comes from a study of blood T cell repertoires in COVID-19. The overall study: Samples came from the United States, Italy and Spain, spanning acute and convalescent COVID-19. T cells, B-cell-depleted T cells, or PBMCs supplied cDNA or gDNA.

From germline, CDR1 is MDHEN and CDR2 SYDVKM. Trimming took 5 bases from V and 7 from J, leaving 9 bases between them. The CDR3 length is 12 residues. In the original processing: Cell counts per sample came from amplifying reference gene primers. TCRdb's table, derived via immunoSEQ multiplex PCR, lists solely in-frame clones and lacks some. The DNA gave D and trimming, while V, J and clone size come from that table. The table includes more than 250,000 clones, around 90% detected once. The J gene is TRBJ1-5, the V gene TRBV28, with D uncertain. The specimen was peripheral blood. The clonotype comes from a man aged 45-60 years with active or convalescent COVID-19. The CDR3 loop reads CASSPPGQPQHF. CDR3 sequence (DNA): TGTGCCAGCAGTCCCCCGGGACAGCCCCAGCATTTT.